These 32 T cell receptor beta chains were all obtained from the same sample, sequenced in a study of Graves' ophthalmopathy and Graves' hyperthyroidism. Transcripts of RNA were the source for amplifying TCR beta CDR3 regions. HTBI primers primed a first-round RT-PCR, and a second-round multiplex PCR followed. TCRdb fed the multiplex PCR reads into MiXCR, producing one record per CDR3 protein. The sample includes 600,000 to 950,000 distinct CDR3 sequences, 40% of them seen just once. The specimen was peripheral blood. Every receptor here comes from an adult man with Graves' ophthalmopathy.

Only a few counts were recorded for this clonotype. This chain joins TRBV25-1 and TRBJ2-2, with 7 bases that match TRBD1. The J segment lost 4 bases and the V segment lost 6 bases, leaving 8 bases of the junction unmatched. Germline loops: CDR1 MGHDK, CDR2 SYGVNS. The CDR3 is 15 amino acids. For the CDR3, the DNA is TGTGCCAGCAGCTTACAGGGGATCGGCACCGGGGAGCTGTTTTTT. Translation: CASSLQGIGTGELFF.

The rearrangement joins TRBV6-5 to TRBJ1-2; no firm D call. V was trimmed by 2 bases and J by 6 bases, leaving 10 bases between them. The CDR3 runs to 13 residues. The germline V gene has CDR1 MNHEY and CDR2 SVGAGI. As DNA, the CDR3 is TGTGCCAGCAGTTACGACGCGACGCATGGCTACACCTTC. Translating gives CASSYDATHGYTF.

This clonotype was counted ten times or more. This chain links TRBV10-3 with TRBJ1-2; TRBD1 matches at 7 bases. CDR3 length: 14 amino acids. J lost 8 bases, V lost 5 bases, and 11 bases had no gene match. Germline-derived CDR1 and CDR2 are ENHRY and SYGVKD. CDR3 in DNA: TGTGCCATCAGTCTCGGTACGACAGGGAGAGGCTACACCTTC. The encoded protein is CAISLGTTGRGYTF.

This clonotype was counted only a few times. V gene TRBV19 combines with J gene TRBJ1-4; 9 bases fit TRBD1. Looked up from germline, CDR1 is LNHDA and CDR2 is SQIVND (reference sequence). The length of the CDR3 is 15 residues. With V trimmed by 5 bases and J by 6 bases, 7 bases remained unmatched. CDR3 coding DNA: TGTGCCAGTAGTCTTTCGGACAGGGGATATGAAAAACTGTTTTTT. It is translated as CASSLSDRGYEKLFF.

Remarks on this clonotype: A read error may produce the germline difference seen at one junction end. The genes are TRBV9 and TRBJ1-1; maybe TRBD1 (6 bases). The CDR3 extends over 17 amino acids. Per the germline V gene, CDR1 is SGDLS and CDR2 is YYNGEE. CDR3 loop: CVSSAFGTRESMAEAFF. The CDR3 nucleotides read TGTGTCAGCAGCGCCTTCGGGACAAGGGAGAGCATGGCTGAAGCTTTCTTT.

Turning to this clonotype: Since a much larger clone is just one base distant, this may be a read error. This CDR3 is CSARWRGTNHGYTF. In DNA, the CDR3 is TGCAGTGCCCGGTGGCGTGGCACGAACCATGGCTACACCTTC. V and J are TRBV20-1 and TRBJ1-2; D gene uncertain. The CDR3 consists of 14 residues. The germline gives CDR1 DFQATT, CDR2 SNEGSKA (reference sequence). Trimming cost V 6 bases and J 6 bases, with 20 bases left between them.

The sample holds a few counts of this clonotype. One junction end does not reproduce the germline sequence, and a read error may be involved. The chain joins TRBV7-9 to TRBJ2-5; D is possibly TRBD1 (5 bases). Germline V CDR1 and CDR2: SEHNR, FQNEAQ (reference sequence). The CDR3 is made up of 13 amino acids. The CDR3 sequence: CASSPQGYETQYF. Written as DNA, the CDR3 is TGCGCCAGCAGCCCTCAGGGCTATGAGACCCAGTACTTC.

The CDR3: CASSGLMGAGGYTF. The CDR3, as DNA: TGTGCCAGCAGCGGGTTAATGGGGGCGGGGGGCTACACCTTC. The V gene is TRBV7-9, the J gene TRBJ1-2, with a tentative D call TRBD1 (6 bases). This CDR3 is built from 14 residues. The germline V gene has CDR1 SEHNR and CDR2 FQNEAQ (reference sequence). Trimming shortened V by 5 bases and J by 8 bases, and 18 bases separated the two germline ends.

About this clonotype: A read error may account for a junction end that differs from germline. The chain couples TRBV15 to TRBJ2-4; D is perhaps TRBD1 (5 bases). The CDR3 consists of 11 residues. Germline CDR1 LNHNV, CDR2 YYDKDF (reference sequence). The CDR3 region is CATSRVRSGRF. For the CDR3, the DNA is TGTGCCACCAGCAGAGTTAGATCAGGGCGCTTC.

The chain couples TRBV2 to TRBJ2-5, with a possible D match to TRBD1 (5 bases). The CDR3 covers 14 residues. Trimming cost V 2 bases and J 2 bases, with 9 bases left between them. The germline V gene has CDR1 SNHLY and CDR2 FYNNEI. The CDR3 here is CASSEQGRQETQYF. CDR3 sequence (DNA): TGTGCCAGCAGTGAACAGGGCAGGCAAGAGACCCAGTACTTC.

This rearrangement joins TRBV20-1 to TRBJ2-5, with 7 bases that match TRBD2. Germline lookup yields CDR1 DFQATT and CDR2 SNEGSKA (reference sequence). The junction had 6 bases not matched to a gene; V was cut back by 1 base and J by 1 base. The CDR3 spans 15 residues. Written as DNA, the CDR3 is TGCAGTGCTAGAGTGACCGGGGGGACCCAAGAGACCCAGTACTTC. Its translation is CSARVTGGTQETQYF.

The chain links TRBV2 to TRBJ1-1, with TRBD1 matching over 8 bases. The CDR3 extends over 14 amino acids. Per the germline V gene, CDR1 is SNHLY and CDR2 is FYNNEI. V shed 6 bases, J shed 6 bases, and the junction held 9 bases outside the gene matches. DNA of the CDR3: TGTGCCAGCAGAGAACTACAGGGGGACTCTGAAGCTTTCTTT. Protein product: CASRELQGDSEAFF.

Of note for this clonotype: Lacking the conserved final phenylalanine or tryptophan, this CDR3 likely reflects a read error. V usage is TRBV24-1 and J usage is TRBJ1-5, with TRBD1 identical over 9 bases. With 4 bases clipped from V and 5 bases from J, the junction kept 2 bases outside the gene matches. CDR3 length: 14 amino acids. Germline loops: CDR1 KGHDR, CDR2 SFDVKD. CDR3 sequence (DNA): TGTGCCACCAGTGAGCGGACAGGGGATCAGCCCCAGCATCTT. The encoded protein is CATSERTGDQPQHL.

This clonotype has more than one count but fewer than ten. The chain is built from TRBV4-1 and TRBJ2-5; 9 positions match TRBD1. Germline CDR1 MGHRA, CDR2 YSYEKL. The ends lost 2 bases at V and 3 bases at J; junction bases unmatched: 4. The CDR3 extends over 15 amino acids. CDR3 bases: TGCGCCAGCAGCCAACCCGGGACAGGGAAAGAGACCCAGTACTTC. Its translation: CASSQPGTGKETQYF.

This chain joins TRBV20-1 and TRBJ1-5, with TRBD1 identical over 9 bases. Germline values: CDR1 DFQATT, CDR2 SNEGSKA (reference sequence). The CDR3 spans 15 residues. Losses at the gene ends were 2 bases for V and 3 bases for J; bases not matched to a gene: 5. The CDR3 is CSARTTGGINQPQHF. CDR3 in DNA: TGCAGTGCTAGAACGACAGGGGGAATCAATCAGCCCCAGCATTTT.

Remarks on this clonotype: A much larger clone lies a single base off, so this may be a read error. The rearrangement joins TRBV9 to TRBJ1-5; D gene ambiguous. The CDR3 is 14 amino acids. Germline CDR1 SGDLS, CDR2 YYNGEE. The CDR3 sequence is CASSVSAFGQLQHF. In DNA form, the CDR3 reads TGTGCCAGCAGCGTGTCGGCTTTCGGTCAGCTCCAGCATTTT.

This clonotype showed up just a few times. The chain uses TRBV7-9 and TRBJ2-7; the match to TRBD1 covers 7 bases. The V gene end was trimmed by 4 bases and the J gene end by 2 bases; junction bases not matched to a gene: 8. Germline CDR1 is SEHNR and CDR2 is FQNEAQ (reference sequence). CDR3 length equals 15 residues. CDR3 sequence reads: CASSSEQGSTYEQYF. The DNA of the CDR3 is TGTGCCAGCAGCTCCGAACAGGGGTCTACCTACGAGCAGTACTTC.

This clonotype was seen many times. This chain joins TRBV10-1 and TRBJ2-2; possibly TRBD2 for D (5 bases). Germline V gene data show CDR1 as WNHNN and CDR2 as SYGVQD (reference sequence). The CDR3 is made up of 13 amino acids. With 5 bases removed from V and 1 base from J, the gap between germline ends came to 5 bases. CDR3 nucleotide sequence: TGCGCCAGCAGTCGGGGGAACACCGGGGAGCTGTTTTTT. Its translation is CASSRGNTGELFF.

The chain's CDR3 is CASRSWTGDEKLFF. CDR3 DNA sequence: TGTGCCAGCAGGTCCTGGACAGGGGACGAAAAACTGTTTTTT. This sequence joins TRBV25-1 and TRBJ1-4; 9 nucleotides agree with TRBD1. Germline V gene sequence: CDR1 MGHDK, CDR2 SYGVNS. The junction had 7 bases not matched to a gene; V was cut back by 6 bases and J by 8 bases. This CDR3 has 14 amino acids. Full variable domain (rest looked up from reference TRBV25-1 and TRBJ1-4): EADIYQTPRYLVIGTGKKITLECSQTMGHDKMYWYQQDPGMELHLIHYSYGVNSTEKGDLSSESTVSRIRTEHFPLTLESARPSHTSQYLCASRSWTGDEKLFFGSGTQLSVL.

The chain employs TRBV24-1 and TRBJ2-1; a possible D gene is TRBD1 (6 bases). CDR3 length equals 14 residues. V lost 3 bases and J 6 bases, leaving 11 bases between the germline ends. Germline lookup yields CDR1 KGHDR and CDR2 SFDVKD. The CDR3: CATSDRTGTNEQFF. The CDR3 nucleotides read TGTGCCACCAGTGATCGTACAGGGACCAATGAGCAGTTCTTC.

In this sample, this clonotype turned up a few times. This chain joins TRBV4-3 and TRBJ2-2; 7 positions agree with TRBD2. The junction had 5 bases not matched to a gene; V was cut back by 4 bases and J by 0 bases. From germline, CDR1 is LGHNA and CDR2 YSLEER. This CDR3 spans 16 amino acids. DNA for the CDR3: TGCGCCAGCAGCCCCAACAGCGGGACGAACACCGGGGAGCTGTTTTTT. It translates to CASSPNSGTNTGELFF.

The gene calls are TRBV14 and TRBJ2-7; TRBD2 aligns across 8 bases. Trimming took 0 bases from V and 3 from J; bases not matched to a gene: 7. The germline CDR1 and CDR2 sequences are SGHDN and FVKESK. The CDR3 consists of 16 residues. The CDR3 DNA is TGTGCCAGCAGCCAAGAGTCGTTAGCGGGGCGCTACGAGCAGTACTTC. It is translated as CASSQESLAGRYEQYF.

V usage is TRBV20-1 and J usage is TRBJ2-7, with TRBD2 as a possible D gene (5 bases). V lost 6 bases, J lost 0 bases, and 18 bases lay in between. From germline, CDR1 is DFQATT and CDR2 SNEGSKA (reference sequence). This CDR3 contains 15 residues. The CDR3 spells CSAKRGSGNSYEQYF. The CDR3 DNA reads as TGCAGTGCCAAGAGAGGTTCGGGGAACTCCTACGAGCAGTACTTC.

This clonotype has just a few counts. The chain recombines TRBV9 with TRBJ1-6; D is uncertain. Trimming cost V 3 bases and J 0 bases, with 7 bases left between them. Germline V lookup: CDR1 SGDLS, CDR2 YYNGEE. CDR3 length: 15 amino acids. The CDR3 loop is CASSAVSSYNSPLHF. In nucleotides, the CDR3 is TGTGCCAGCAGCGCCGTGAGCTCCTATAATTCACCCCTCCACTTT.

The V gene is TRBV16, the J gene TRBJ1-5; D might be TRBD1 (5 bases). The CDR3 length is 16 residues. Germline CDR1 and CDR2: KGHSY and FQNENV. With 0 bases removed from V and 2 bases from J, the gap between germline ends came to 11 bases. In nucleotides, the CDR3 is TGTGCCAGCAGCCAATCCGGACAAGGGGGCAATCAGCCCCAGCATTTT. Translating it yields CASSQSGQGGNQPQHF.

This clonotype occurred a few times. The genes are TRBV6-5 and TRBJ2-7, with 9 nucleotides matching TRBD2. The CDR3 contains 15 residues. Unmatched junction bases numbered 8, after V lost 7 bases and J lost 1 base. Germline lookup yields CDR1 MNHEY and CDR2 SVGAGI. CDR3 sequence: CASTTQRGASYEQYF. For the CDR3, the DNA is TGTGCCAGCACCACCCAGCGGGGGGCTTCCTACGAGCAGTACTTC.

The rearrangement links TRBV7-9 to TRBJ2-7; 11 bases agree with TRBD1. Germline CDR1 is SEHNR and CDR2 is FQNEAQ (reference sequence). The CDR3 consists of 17 residues. V dropped 5 bases and J dropped 4; count of bases not matched to a gene: 13. The CDR3 here is CASSGRTGDRGLYEQYF. CDR3 DNA sequence: TGTGCCAGCAGCGGGCGGACCGGGGACAGGGGGTTATACGAGCAGTACTTC.

The chain uses TRBV5-5 and TRBJ2-7, with D unclear. The V gene lost 1 base and the J gene lost 0 bases, with 11 bases spanning the gap. The V gene's germline CDR1 is SGHKS and CDR2 YYEKEE (reference sequence). The CDR3 spans 15 residues. CDR3 sequence (DNA): TGTGCCAGCAGCTTGTTTGCCTCAAACTCCTACGAGCAGTACTTC. Translating gives CASSLFASNSYEQYF. Full variable domain (missing parts from reference TRBV5-5 and TRBJ2-7): DAGVTQSPTHLIKTRGQQVTLRCSPISGHKSVSWYQQVLGQGPQFIFQYYEKEERGRGNFPDRFSARQFPNYSSELNVNALLLGDSALYLCASSLFASNSYEQYFGPGTRLTVT.

The rearrangement uses TRBV2 and TRBJ2-4, with D hard to call. This CDR3 spans 16 amino acids. The germline gives CDR1 SNHLY, CDR2 FYNNEI. Between the trimmed V and J ends, which lost 3 bases and 1 base, there was a span of 13 bases. The CDR3 loop is CASSEARLFAKNIQYF. CDR3 nucleotides: TGTGCCAGCAGTGAGGCCAGACTTTTTGCCAAAAACATTCAGTACTTC.

The J gene is TRBJ2-7, the V gene TRBV5-6, with TRBD1 matching 8 bases. The CDR3 is 18 residues long. Germline V lookup: CDR1 SGHDT, CDR2 YYEEEE. With V trimmed by 4 bases and J by 5 bases, 20 bases remained unmatched. CDR3 protein: CASSPRKLDRVVTNEQYF. CDR3 bases: TGTGCCAGCAGCCCCCGAAAATTGGACAGGGTCGTGACCAACGAGCAGTACTTC.

This clonotype was detected only a few times. The chain has TRBV7-8 and TRBJ2-7, with TRBD1 matching 7 bases. V trimming: 5 bases; J trimming: 5 bases; junction bases outside the gene matches: 21. The CDR3 covers 18 residues. The germline gives CDR1 SGHVS, CDR2 FQNEAQ. CDR3 sequence: CASSLLARRTGRGDEQYF. For the CDR3, the DNA is TGTGCCAGCAGCCTCCTAGCTCGCCGGACAGGAAGGGGCGACGAGCAGTACTTC.

A remark on this clonotype: At one boundary the junction diverges from the germline segment, which might be a read error. V and J are TRBV29-1 and TRBJ1-2; TRBD1 is a possible D gene (5 bases). The germline V gene encodes CDR1 SQVTM and CDR2 ANQGSEA. This CDR3 is 13 amino acids long. For the CDR3, the DNA is TGCAGCGTTGTAACCCGGGACCGGTATGGCCACACCTTC. As protein: CSVVTRDRYGHTF.